The 23 T cell receptor beta chains in this list originate from one sample, sequenced in a study of CD8 T cells in ankylosing spondylitis. Each CDR3 protein gets one entry after TCRdb re-called the 5' RACE reads with MiXCR. Among 27,000 or so distinct CDR3 sequences listed, over 7% were seen once. Source material: blood. The receptor source for this set is a male donor with ankylosing spondylitis or in good health (not recorded which).

The chain joins TRBV5-1 to TRBJ2-2; no reliable D call. There are 15 residues in the CDR3. The germline gives CDR1 SGHRS, CDR2 YFSETQ. V lost 4 bases and J lost 4, with 14 bases in between. CDR3 protein: CASSRSSPRTGELFF. Written as DNA, the CDR3 is TGCGCCAGCAGCCGGTCTTCTCCCCGCACCGGGGAGCTGTTTTTT.

The chain combines TRBV12-3 or TRBV12-4 with TRBJ2-3; TRBD2 aligns across 7 bases. The CDR3 has 15 amino acids. Trimming took 5 bases from V and 2 from J; bases not matched to a gene: 7. In nucleotides, the CDR3 is TGTGCCAGCAGTCCCGGGACTACCCTCACAGATACGCAGTATTTT. This gives the protein CASSPGTTLTDTQYF.

The V and J genes are TRBV11-1 and TRBJ2-1; 8 bases map to TRBD2. Germline CDR1 SGHAT, CDR2 FQDESV (reference sequence). V shed 5 bases, J shed 3 bases, and the junction held 6 bases outside the gene matches. The CDR3 spans 15 residues. DNA of the CDR3: TGTGCCAGCAGCACGGGACTAGAGAACTACAATGAGCAGTTCTTC. It yields the protein CASSTGLENYNEQFF.

This clonotype was counted a few times. This rearrangement joins TRBV4-3 to TRBJ2-3; 10 bases map to TRBD2. The germline V gene encodes CDR1 LGHNA and CDR2 YSLEER. CDR3 size: 18 residues. Germline trimming cut 1 base from V and 0 bases from J; bases unmatched to any gene: 7. This chain's CDR3 is CASSQVGTSDPSTDTQYF. As DNA, the CDR3 is TGCGCCAGCAGCCAAGTGGGGACTAGCGACCCTAGCACAGATACGCAGTATTTT.

This clonotype came up a few times. V is TRBV7-2 and J is TRBJ2-2; possible D gene TRBD1, 6 bases. The CDR3 is 14 amino acids. V was pared by 5 bases and J by 7 bases, with 14 bases between. The germline CDR1 and CDR2 sequences are SGHTA and FQGNSA. The DNA of the CDR3 is TGTGCCAGCAGCGTTACAGGGAACCACGGGGAGCTGTTTTTT. It codes for CASSVTGNHGELFF.

This clonotype was counted a few times. The chain joins TRBV29-1 to TRBJ1-4; D call uncertain. Deletions cut 4 bases from V and 7 bases from J, with 13 bases between. This CDR3 has 13 residues. Germline assignment: CDR1 SQVTM and CDR2 ANQGSEA. CDR3: CSVAGRGGEKLFF. DNA for the CDR3: TGCAGCGTTGCGGGCAGAGGAGGTGAAAAACTGTTTTTT.

This clonotype has a handful of counts. The V gene is TRBV6-2 or TRBV6-3, the J gene TRBJ2-6; TRBD2 agrees at 7 bases. Trimming cost V 8 bases and J 4 bases; bases outside gene matches: 8. CDR1 and CDR2 from the germline V gene are MNHEY and SVGEGT. The CDR3 loop spans 15 amino acids. CDR3 bases: TGTGCCAGCGGGAGGGGAGTCCGCGGGGCCAACGTCCTGACTTTC. Amino acids: CASGRGVRGANVLTF.

This rearrangement joins TRBV20-1 to TRBJ2-7, with D possibly matching TRBD2 (5 bases). V was trimmed by 5 bases and J by 2 bases, leaving 19 bases between them. This CDR3 region has 15 residues. Germline CDR1 is DFQATT and CDR2 is SNEGSKA (reference sequence). CDR3 loop: CSAEKFGREPYEQYF. The DNA for the CDR3 is TGCAGTGCTGAGAAATTCGGACGGGAACCCTACGAGCAGTACTTC.

This clonotype has only a few counts. The chain carries TRBV7-2 and TRBJ2-1, with 8 positions matching TRBD2. CDR1 SGHTA and CDR2 FQGNSA come from the germline V gene. The CDR3 runs 16 residues. J gave up 0 bases and V 5 bases, and 6 bases lay outside the gene matches. CDR3 in amino acids: CASSPQAGVSYNEQFF. CDR3 nucleotide sequence: TGTGCCAGCAGCCCACAAGCGGGAGTCTCCTACAATGAGCAGTTCTTC. The full variable domain, its missing parts supplied by reference TRBV7-2 and TRBJ2-1, is GAGVSQSPSNKVTEKGKDVELRCDPISGHTALYWYRQSLGQGLEFLIYFQGNSAPDKSGLPSDRFSAERTGGSVSTLTIQRTQQEDSAVYLCASSPQAGVSYNEQFFGPGTRLTVL.

Details on this clonotype: A much larger clone sits a single nucleotide away, making a read error possible. The J gene is TRBJ2-2, the V gene TRBV27; D is unresolved. Germline values: CDR1 MNHEY, CDR2 SMNVEV (reference sequence). The length of the CDR3 is 12 residues. The CDR3 nucleotides are TGTGCCAACAGTTGGAGTACCGGGGAGCTGTTTTTT. Translated, it gives CANSWSTGELFF.

This clonotype was seen more than once but under ten times. The chain carries TRBV12-3 or TRBV12-4 and TRBJ2-1; 15 bases are a match to TRBD2. This CDR3 spans 14 amino acids. Unmatched junction bases numbered 6, after V lost 8 bases and J lost 10 bases. The CDR3 nucleotides are TGTGCCAGCGGGGGACTAGCGGGAGGCGGGGAGCAGTTCTTC. Residues: CASGGLAGGGEQFF.

The rearrangement links TRBV7-9 to TRBJ2-7; maybe TRBD1 (6 bases). Trimming took off 5 bases at V and 3 bases at J, with 11 bases between the two ends. In germline, CDR1 is SEHNR, CDR2 FQNEAQ (reference sequence). The CDR3 extends over 13 amino acids. CDR3 sequence: CASSRGGVYEQYF. In DNA form, the CDR3 reads TGTGCCAGCAGCCGAGGGGGTGTCTACGAGCAGTACTTC.

This rearrangement joins TRBV12-3 or TRBV12-4 to TRBJ2-3; D unclear. Trimming took 8 bases from V and 3 from J, leaving 9 bases between them. This CDR3 comprises 12 residues. The CDR3 loop reads CASATSTDTQYF. CDR3 sequence (DNA): TGTGCCAGCGCAACTTCAACAGATACGCAGTATTTT.

This clonotype was observed a handful of times. The chain carries TRBV7-2 and TRBJ2-5; 11 nucleotides line up with TRBD2. The CDR3 totals 16 residues. V lost 5 bases to trimming and J lost 2 bases; unmatched junction nucleotides: 7. Looked up from germline, CDR1 is SGHTA and CDR2 is FQGNSA. The CDR3 reads CASSPRLAGNQETQYF. Written as DNA, the CDR3 is TGTGCCAGCAGCCCACGACTAGCGGGGAATCAAGAGACCCAGTACTTC.

In its sample, this clonotype was seen many times. The chain recombines TRBV6-1 with TRBJ1-2; no firm D call. The V end was cut by 2 bases, the J end by 4 bases, with 8 bases between. Germline CDR1 MNHNS, CDR2 SASEGT. The CDR3 is 13 amino acids. The CDR3 region has the DNA TGTGCCAGCAGTGAAACAGCTCTCTATGGCTACACCTTC. Translating it yields CASSETALYGYTF.

The chain employs TRBV7-2 and TRBJ2-3; tentatively, D is TRBD1 or TRBD2 (5 bases each). Trimming removed 0 bases at V and 6 bases at J, with 7 bases between. The CDR3 is 13 residues long. Germline V lookup: CDR1 SGHTA, CDR2 FQGNSA. The CDR3 coding sequence is TGTGCCAGCAGCTTAGCGTGGGGGGATACGCAGTATTTT. It specifies CASSLAWGDTQYF.

The rearrangement uses TRBV11-2 and TRBJ2-1, with D uncertain. Per germline, CDR1 SGHAT and CDR2 FQNNGV. Trimming removed 5 bases from V and 9 bases from J, with 11 bases in between. This CDR3 comprises 12 residues. CDR3 nucleotide sequence: TGTGCCAGCAGCCTCGACTGGGGTGAGCAGTTCTTC. Protein sequence: CASSLDWGEQFF. Drawing the rest from reference TRBV11-2 and TRBJ2-1, the complete variable domain is EAGVAQSPRYKIIEKRQSVAFWCNPISGHATLYWYQQILGQGPKLLIQFQNNGVVDDSQLPKDRFSAERLKGVDSTLKIQPAKLEDSAVYLCASSLDWGEQFFGPGTRLTVL.

This rearrangement joins TRBV7-2 to TRBJ2-2; the D is unclear. The CDR3 covers 13 residues. Per germline, CDR1 SGHTA and CDR2 FQGNSA. V was shortened by 5 bases and J by 0 bases, with 4 bases between the two germline ends. The CDR3 protein is CASSKPNTGELFF. The CDR3 DNA follows: TGTGCCAGCAGCAAACCGAACACCGGGGAGCTGTTTTTT.

The V gene is TRBV5-1, the J gene TRBJ2-4; 8 bases are a match to TRBD1. J was trimmed by 7 bases and V by 3 bases; bases with no gene match: 3. Germline V gives CDR1 SGHRS, CDR2 YFSETQ. The CDR3 covers 13 residues. The chain's CDR3 is CASSWTGTNIQYF. The CDR3 DNA is TGCGCCAGCAGCTGGACAGGGACCAACATTCAGTACTTC.

For this clonotype: The junction departs from germline at one end; a sequencing error may be responsible. The CDR3 reads CTIGQNTEAFF. CDR3 DNA sequence: TGTACCATCGGACAGAACACTGAAGCTTTCTTT. The chain recombines TRBV10-3 with TRBJ1-1, with D possibly matching TRBD1 (5 bases). The CDR3 runs to 11 residues. Germline CDR1 reads ENHRY; CDR2 reads SYGVKD.

This clonotype has just a few counts. The rearrangement uses TRBV18 and TRBJ1-5; D possibly corresponds to TRBD1 (5 bases). V lost 3 bases and J lost 10, with 13 bases in between. Germline CDR1 reads KGHSH; CDR2 reads LQKENI. CDR3 length: 13 amino acids. CDR3 protein: CASSPRGGDPQHF. The CDR3 DNA reads TGTGCCAGCTCACCCCGGGGGGGGGATCCCCAGCATTTT.

This clonotype was seen at least ten times. V and J are TRBV7-3 and TRBJ2-2; TRBD2 matches at 8 bases. V lost 4 bases, J lost 3 bases, and 7 bases stayed unmatched. The germline CDR1 and CDR2 sequences are SGHTA and FQGTGA. The CDR3 sequence is 16 residues long. CDR3 coding DNA: TGTGCCAGCAGCTCCCAAACAGCGGGAGACACCGGGGAGCTGTTTTTT. Amino acid sequence: CASSSQTAGDTGELFF.

This chain joins TRBV27 and TRBJ2-2; D remains ambiguous. The CDR3 runs 15 residues. The V and J ends lost 4 bases and 0 bases respectively, with 9 bases between them. The germline gives CDR1 MNHEY, CDR2 SMNVEV (reference sequence). The CDR3 protein is CASSSVMANTGELFF. DNA for the CDR3: TGTGCCAGCAGTTCCGTAATGGCGAACACCGGGGAGCTGTTTTTT.